The clone carrying this TCR beta chain was detected a few times. Its target is unknown. This sample was taken from a study of blood T cells in healthy people across ages. Study results and caveats: Per million T cells, TCR beta diversity dropped about linearly as age rose. Unsorted PBMC input precluded a conclusive naive versus antigen-experienced comparison. The study lacked donor CMV status, which possibly confounded expanded clonotype changes.

Primed by a sample-barcoded 5' primer and a J-beta primer mix, a second PCR proceeded for 7 to 11 cycles. One entry per CDR3 protein results from TCRdb running MiXCR on the 5' RACE reads. Of fewer than 950,000 distinct CDR3 sequences in the sample, roughly 40% were seen once. Per sample, extraction of total RNA gave at least 5.5 micrograms in every case. This CDR3 contains 17 residues. V gave up 5 bases and J gave up 1 base; unmatched junction bases: 10. Per the germline V gene, CDR1 is SGHTA and CDR2 is FQGTGA. Sequencing used blood. This TCR was sampled from a young man in good health. The chain couples TRBV7-3 to TRBJ2-3, with 9 bases matching TRBD1. The CDR3 protein is CASSLRDREGGTDTQYF. CDR3 in DNA: TGTGCCAGCAGCCTAAGGGACAGGGAAGGGGGCACAGATACGCAGTATTTT.